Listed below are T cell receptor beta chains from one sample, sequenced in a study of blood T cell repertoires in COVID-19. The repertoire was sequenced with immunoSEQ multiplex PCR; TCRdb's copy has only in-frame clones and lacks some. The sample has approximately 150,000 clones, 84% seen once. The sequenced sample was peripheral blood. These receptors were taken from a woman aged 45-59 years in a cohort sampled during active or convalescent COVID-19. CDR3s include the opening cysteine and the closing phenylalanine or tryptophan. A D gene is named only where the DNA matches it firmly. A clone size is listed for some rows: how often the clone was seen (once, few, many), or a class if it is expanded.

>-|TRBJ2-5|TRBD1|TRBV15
TGTGCCACCAGCAGAGGTGACAGGGCCCCCGAAGAGACCCAGTACTTC
CATSRGDRAPEETQYF
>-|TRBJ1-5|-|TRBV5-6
TGTGCCAGCAGTTACAGGGCCGGCAATCAGCCCCAGCATTTT
CASSYRAGNQPQHF
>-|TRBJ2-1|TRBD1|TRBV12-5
TGTGCTAGTGGCCCCCGACAGGGTTGGGGTGAGCAGTTCTTC
CASGPRQGWGEQFF
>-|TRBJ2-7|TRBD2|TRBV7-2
TGTGCCAGCAGCTCCAGATCCGGGACTAGGGAGAGTTTC
CASSSRSGTRESF
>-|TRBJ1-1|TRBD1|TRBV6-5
TGTGCCACTTTCTCGACAGGGCTGACTGAAGCTTTCTTT
CATFSTGLTEAFF
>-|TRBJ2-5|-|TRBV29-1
TGCAGCGTTGAACACAGGAGTTTTCCCCCTGTCCAGTACTTC
CSVEHRSFPPVQYF
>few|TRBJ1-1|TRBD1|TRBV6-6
TGTGCCAGCAGTCGAGACAGGGGGCCCCTGAACACTGAAGCTTTCTTT
CASSRDRGPLNTEAFF
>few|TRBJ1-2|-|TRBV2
TGTGCCAGCAGTGGAGGACTCGTAAACTATGGCTACACCTTC
CASSGGLVNYGYTF
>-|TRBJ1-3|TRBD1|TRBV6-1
TGTGCCAGCAGTGATGGCAGGGGGTATGGAAACACCATATATTTT
CASSDGRGYGNTIYF
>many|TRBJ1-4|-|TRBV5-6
TGTGCCAGCAGCTTCCGTCAGACAAATGAAAAACTGTTTTTT
CASSFRQTNEKLFF
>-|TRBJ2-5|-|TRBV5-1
TGCGCCAGCAGCCAGACGCCGGGACTGGGCTTCGGGACCCAGTACTTC
CASSQTPGLGFGTQYF
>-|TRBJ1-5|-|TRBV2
TGTGCCAGCAGCAGAACCTCTCAGCCCCAGCATTTT
CASSRTSQPQHF
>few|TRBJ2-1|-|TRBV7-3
TGTGCCAGCAGCTTACTGGGACTGGACTACAATGAGCAGTTCTTC
CASSLLGLDYNEQFF
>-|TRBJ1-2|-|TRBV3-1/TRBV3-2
TGTGCCAGCAGCCAATTGGACAGTAATGGCTACACCTTC
CASSQLDSNGYTF